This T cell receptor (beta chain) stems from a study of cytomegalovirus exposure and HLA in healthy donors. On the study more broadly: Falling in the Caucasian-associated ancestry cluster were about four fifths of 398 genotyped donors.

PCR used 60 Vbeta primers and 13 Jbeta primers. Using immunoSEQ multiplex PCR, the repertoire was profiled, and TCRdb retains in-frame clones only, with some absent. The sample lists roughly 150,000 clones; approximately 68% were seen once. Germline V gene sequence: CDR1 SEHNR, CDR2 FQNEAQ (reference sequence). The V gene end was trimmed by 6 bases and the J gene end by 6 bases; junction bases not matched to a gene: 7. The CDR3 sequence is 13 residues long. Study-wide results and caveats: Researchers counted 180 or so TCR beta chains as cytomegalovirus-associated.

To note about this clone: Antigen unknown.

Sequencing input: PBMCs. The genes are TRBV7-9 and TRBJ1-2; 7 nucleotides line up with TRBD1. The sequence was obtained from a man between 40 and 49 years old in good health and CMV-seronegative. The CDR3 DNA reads TGTGCCAGCAGAACAGACAGGGCGGATGGCTACACCTTC. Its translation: CASRTDRADGYTF.